The text below deals with one T cell receptor (beta chain). Different DNA sequences within this sample yield the same CDR3. Some clones are missing from TCRdb's copy, which holds only in-frame ones; the method was immunoSEQ multiplex PCR. In the table there are 400,000 to 450,000 clones, 70% to 90% of which are singletons. The CDR3 loop spans 11 amino acids. The V end lost 2 bases, the J end lost 4 bases, and 5 bases lay between the germline ends. Germline CDR1 and CDR2: DFQATT and SNEGSKA (reference sequence). The data derive from a study of blood T cell repertoires in COVID-19. This clonotype was obtained from a man younger than 35 with COVID-19, enrolled during active disease. This chain uses TRBV20-1 with TRBJ1-2; D not resolved. The sample taken for sequencing was peripheral blood. Here the CDR3 DNA reads TGCAGTGCTAGAACGGGCTATGGCTACACCTTC. Its translation is CSARTGYGYTF.